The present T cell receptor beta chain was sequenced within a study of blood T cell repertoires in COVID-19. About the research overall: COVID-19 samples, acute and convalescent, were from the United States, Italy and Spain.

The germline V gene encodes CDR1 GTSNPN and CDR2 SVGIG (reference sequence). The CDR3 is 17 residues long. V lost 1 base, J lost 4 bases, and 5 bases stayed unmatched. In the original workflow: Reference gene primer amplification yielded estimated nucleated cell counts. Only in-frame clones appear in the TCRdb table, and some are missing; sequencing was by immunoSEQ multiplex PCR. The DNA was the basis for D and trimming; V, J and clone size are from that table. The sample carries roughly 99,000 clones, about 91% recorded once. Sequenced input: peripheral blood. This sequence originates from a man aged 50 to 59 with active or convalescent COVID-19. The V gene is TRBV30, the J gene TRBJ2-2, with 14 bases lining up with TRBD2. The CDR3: CAWSAGLAGASTGELFF. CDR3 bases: TGTGCCTGGAGTGCGGGACTAGCGGGAGCGAGCACCGGGGAGCTGTTTTTT. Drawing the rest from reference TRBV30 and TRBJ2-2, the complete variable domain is SQTIHQWPATLVQPVGSPLSLECTVEGTSNPNLYWYRQAAGRGLQLLFYSVGIGQISSEVPQNLSASRPQDRQFILSSKKLLLSDSGFYLCAWSAGLAGASTGELFFGEGSRLTVL.